This T cell receptor beta chain was observed in a study of cytomegalovirus exposure and HLA in healthy donors. Germline-derived CDR1 and CDR2 are SQVTM and ANQGSEA. After removal of 1 base from V and 0 bases from J, the junction contained 5 bases not matched to a gene. The CDR3 is made up of 16 amino acids. This clone appeared a few times. The target antigen is unknown. Notes on the study in general: Follow-up analysis found HLA locus-dependent TCR association rates, highest for DRB1 and lowest for HLA-C. Most TCR sequences proved rare, with some public TCRs found in many donors. In a later analysis, at a false discovery rate of 0.05, 17,000 or so TCR beta sequences matched HLA alleles. Analysis was carried out at a later point, and it linked a missense DCLRE1C variant to TCR beta V- and J-gene trimming.

Use of 60 Vbeta and 13 Jbeta primers characterized the PCR. Clones were read by immunoSEQ multiplex PCR, and TCRdb kept only the in-frame ones, dropping some. The table has roughly 180,000 clones, about 10% seen once; the top ten hold 1% to 1.5%. The sequenced sample was PBMCs. The chain links TRBV29-1 to TRBJ1-3; 8 bases agree with TRBD1. This TCR was recovered from a woman aged 25 to 39 in good health and CMV-seropositive. The CDR3, as DNA: TGCAGCGTTGAAGGGACAGGGCCCTCCTCTGGAAACACCATATATTTT. Its translation: CSVEGTGPSSGNTIYF.